Detailed here is one TCR beta chain. Its matching antigen is unknown. The donors formed part of the roughly 120-subject validation cohort, distinct from the roughly 640-subject first cohort. Libraries were prepared by immunoSEQ multiplex PCR; TCRdb keeps only in-frame clonotypes and omits some of them. The sample contains some 84,000 clones, roughly 88% of which appear only once. These data come from a study of cytomegalovirus exposure and HLA in healthy donors. Study-wide background: Per a later analysis, the approximately 620 first-cohort and 95 to 150 validation repertoires shared one platform.

Study-wide findings and caveats: A subsequent analysis found that TCR clusters from the first cohort also tended to co-occur in the 110 or so validation repertoires, with about 94% of cluster scores above 0.

This CDR3 has 14 amino acids. The V gene's germline CDR1 is SGHAT and CDR2 FQNNGV. The V segment lost 1 base and the J segment 2 bases; nucleotides outside the gene matches: 2. The sample taken for sequencing was PBMCs. This chain connects TRBV11-2 to TRBJ2-7, with 7 bases that match TRBD2. The TCR sequence derives from a man between 25 and 39 years old in good health and CMV-seronegative. CDR3: CASSLAGGTYEQYF. CDR3 in DNA: TGTGCCAGCAGCTTAGCGGGAGGCACCTACGAGCAGTACTTC.